Here is one TCR beta chain with its context. Germline V gives CDR1 SGHTA, CDR2 FQGTGA. Trimming left V 8 bases short and J 0 bases short, with 9 bases between. The CDR3 extends over 13 amino acids. Profiled with immunoSEQ multiplex PCR; TCRdb holds only in-frame clones, not every one. The sample contains 95,000 to 110,000 clones, 89% of which appear only once. The sample belongs to a study of blood T cell repertoires in COVID-19. This chain joins TRBV7-3 and TRBJ2-3; D is possibly TRBD2 (6 bases). The sample was peripheral blood. This clonotype was sampled from a middle-aged man with active or convalescent COVID-19. The CDR3 protein is CASGGSSTDTQYF. CDR3 DNA: TGTGCCAGCGGAGGGTCTAGCACAGATACGCAGTATTTT.